The 5 T cell receptor beta chains below were found in one sample sequenced in a study of blood T cell repertoires in COVID-19. The repertoire was sequenced with immunoSEQ multiplex PCR; TCRdb's copy has only in-frame clones and lacks some. The sample lists 180,000 or so clones, roughly 87% seen once, with almost 8.5% in the top ten. The specimen was peripheral blood. These receptors were taken from a woman in her 70s with acute or convalescent COVID-19.

The rearrangement uses TRBV5-1 and TRBJ1-4; maybe TRBD1 (5 bases). With 3 bases removed from V and 6 bases from J, the gap between germline ends came to 12 bases. This CDR3 region has 14 residues. CDR1 and CDR2 from the germline V gene are SGHRS and YFSETQ. CDR3 DNA sequence: TGCGCCAGCAGCTCTCAGGGTAGGGATGAAAAACTGTTTTTT. It yields the protein CASSSQGRDEKLFF.

V gene TRBV19 combines with J gene TRBJ2-1; D is possibly TRBD2 (6 bases). Trimming left V 3 bases short and J 9 bases short, with 12 bases between. CDR3 length: 13 residues. The germline CDR1 and CDR2 sequences are LNHDA and SQIVND (reference sequence). CDR3: CASSMGGYSEQFF. As DNA, the CDR3 is TGTGCCAGTAGTATGGGGGGTTATAGTGAGCAGTTCTTC.

This clone was detected only a few times. The V call is TRBV6-6, the J call TRBJ2-1, with D possibly being TRBD2 (6 bases). CDR3 length equals 13 residues. V was trimmed by 7 bases and J by 7 bases, leaving 14 bases between them. Germline V gene sequence: CDR1 MNHNY, CDR2 SVGAGI (reference sequence). The CDR3 nucleotides read TGTGCCAGCACCCCCCCAGGGAGGAATGAGCAGTTCTTC. Its translation is CASTPPGRNEQFF.

V is TRBV4-3 and J is TRBJ1-5; 9 bases align to TRBD1. Germline assignment: CDR1 LGHNA and CDR2 YSLEER. With V trimmed by 4 bases and J by 5 bases, 0 bases remained unmatched. CDR3 size: 13 residues. In DNA, the CDR3 is TGCGCCAGCAGCCGGGACAGGGATCAGCCCCAGCATTTT. Protein product: CASSRDRDQPQHF.

The chain is built from TRBV18 and TRBJ2-5; 8 nucleotides agree with TRBD1. V was clipped by 2 bases and J by 5 bases; unmatched bases: 7. CDR1 is KGHSH, CDR2 LQKENI, per germline. The CDR3 has 15 amino acids. The chain's CDR3 is CASSPARGLGETQYF. CDR3 nucleotides: TGTGCCAGCTCACCAGCCAGGGGGCTGGGGGAGACCCAGTACTTC.